One sample yielded the 21 T cell receptor beta chains listed below, sequenced in a study of blood T cell repertoires in COVID-19 (TCRdb year 2020). Receptor amplification or capture employed the immunoSEQ multiplex PCR assay. Sourced from immuneACCESS, this table was stored by TCRdb with only in-frame sequences that have V and J called. A share of the clones is absent; for the studies checked, an unresolved V gene accounts for under half, and the remainder has no known explanation. The sample table records over 400,000 clones; 80% to 90% of these occur just once. The top ten hold 1.4% of the sample. Material for sequencing was peripheral blood. Source of these receptors: a woman in her twenties or thirties with active or convalescent COVID-19.

The CDR3 sequence: CASTVANTEAFF. CDR3 DNA sequence: TGTGCCAGCACCGTGGCTAACACTGAAGCTTTCTTT. This chain links TRBV2 with TRBJ1-1; D not certain. Germline CDR1 and CDR2: SNHLY and FYNNEI. There are 12 residues in the CDR3. V was cut by 7 bases and J by 2 bases, with 8 bases left in between.

V and J are TRBV30 and TRBJ2-5, with 9 bases identical to TRBD1. Per the germline V gene, CDR1 is GTSNPN and CDR2 is SVGIG (reference sequence). V shed 0 bases and J 4 bases; nucleotides not matched to a gene: 6. The CDR3 is made up of 15 amino acids. The CDR3 loop is CAWSVGQGRRETQYF. The CDR3 coding sequence is TGTGCCTGGAGTGTGGGACAGGGAAGGAGAGAGACCCAGTACTTC.

Only one count was recorded for this clone. The V gene is TRBV2, the J gene TRBJ1-2; no clear D. From germline, CDR1 is SNHLY and CDR2 FYNNEI. Trimming shortened V by 2 bases and J by 4 bases, and 8 bases separated the two germline ends. This CDR3 has 13 residues. Here the CDR3 DNA reads TGTGCCAGCAGTGAACGGGGTTTCTATGGCTACACCTTC. It encodes CASSERGFYGYTF.

This clone was detected a few times. The V and J genes are TRBV2 and TRBJ1-4; 7 bases match TRBD1. Per the germline V gene, CDR1 is SNHLY and CDR2 is FYNNEI. The ends lost 10 bases at V and 4 bases at J; junction bases unmatched: 12. CDR3 size: 15 residues. CDR3 DNA: TGTGCCACCTTAAACCGGGACAGCAGTAATGAAAAACTGTTTTTT. This encodes CATLNRDSSNEKLFF.

This clone was recorded a few times. The junction departs from the called germline gene at one end, perhaps through a read error. V is TRBV11-2 and J is TRBJ1-2; D is possibly TRBD1 (6 bases). The CDR3 has 12 residues. CDR1 and CDR2 from the germline V gene are SGHAT and FQNNGV. The CDR3 reads CASSRNPWTVSF. As DNA, the CDR3 is TGTGCCAGCAGCCGGAACCCCTGGACAGTTTCCTTC.

V usage is TRBV30 and J usage is TRBJ2-3, with a weak D call TRBD1 (6 bases). Germline assignment: CDR1 GTSNPN and CDR2 SVGIG (reference sequence). CDR3 size: 16 residues. V was clipped by 5 bases and J by 3 bases, with 21 bases between them. This chain's CDR3 is CAWAQGWDEQTDTQYF. The CDR3 coding sequence is TGTGCCTGGGCCCAGGGGTGGGATGAGCAAACAGATACGCAGTATTTT.

V gene TRBV19 combines with J gene TRBJ2-2; D unclear. V was cut by 3 bases and J by 8 bases, with 13 bases left in between. The CDR3 runs to 14 residues. The V gene's germline CDR1 is LNHDA and CDR2 SQIVND (reference sequence). In DNA, the CDR3 is TGTGCCAGTAGTATCTACGACACTTGGGGGGAGCTGTTTTTT. Residues: CASSIYDTWGELFF.

J is TRBJ2-1 and V is TRBV4-1, with TRBD2 matching 10 bases. The length of the CDR3 is 17 residues. V shed 0 bases, J shed 7 bases, and the junction held 9 bases outside the gene matches. CDR1 and CDR2 from the germline V gene are MGHRA and YSYEKL. The CDR3 loop reads CASSQDGFPGLANEQFF. For the CDR3, the DNA is TGCGCCAGCAGCCAAGATGGATTTCCGGGACTAGCGAATGAGCAGTTCTTC.

This chain links TRBV19 with TRBJ1-1, with D hard to call. This CDR3 region has 11 residues. Per germline, CDR1 LNHDA and CDR2 SQIVND (reference sequence). Trimming removed 8 bases from V and 3 bases from J, with 7 bases in between. CDR3 sequence reads: CASDMDTEAFF. The CDR3 DNA follows: TGTGCCAGTGACATGGACACTGAAGCTTTCTTT. Supplemented by reference TRBV19 and TRBJ1-1, the full variable domain reads DGGITQSPKYLFRKEGQNVTLSCEQNLNHDAMYWYRQDPGQGLRLIYYSQIVNDFQKGDIAEGYSVSREKKESFPLTVTSAQKNPTAFYLCASDMDTEAFFGQGTRLTVV.

V is TRBV3-1 (or the pseudogene TRBV3-2) and J is TRBJ1-1, with TRBD1 matching 7 bases. V shed 5 bases, J shed 0 bases, and the junction held 3 bases outside the gene matches. The CDR3 spans 14 residues. The germline CDR1 and CDR2 sequences are LGHDT and YNNKEL (reference sequence). The CDR3 spells CASSIGQVNTEAFF. The CDR3 nucleotides read TGTGCCAGCAGCATTGGACAGGTGAACACTGAAGCTTTCTTT.

This clone was observed a handful of times. This chain uses TRBV3-1 (or the pseudogene TRBV3-2) with TRBJ2-7; 11 nucleotides align to TRBD2. The CDR3 loop spans 15 amino acids. V trimming: 3 bases; J trimming: 7 bases; junction bases outside the gene matches: 8. From germline, CDR1 is LGHDT and CDR2 YNNKEL (reference sequence). The CDR3 nucleotides are TGTGCCAGCAGCCATACTAGCGGGAGCTCTGGGGAGCAGTACTTC. Translating it yields CASSHTSGSSGEQYF.

The chain has TRBV7-6 and TRBJ1-5; the D is unclear. Between the trimmed V and J ends, which lost 5 bases and 5 bases, there was a span of 31 bases. This CDR3 spans 20 amino acids. The germline CDR1 and CDR2 sequences are SGHVS and FNYEAQ. For the CDR3, the DNA is TGTGCCAGCAGCGAACCAACGGCCTCTTCCACCCGGGGTCGATATCAGCCCCAGCATTTT. This translates into CASSEPTASSTRGRYQPQHF.

The V gene is TRBV18, the J gene TRBJ1-1; 8 bases are shared with TRBD1. The CDR3 loop spans 17 amino acids. V dropped 2 bases and J dropped 2; count of bases not matched to a gene: 10. Germline CDR1 is KGHSH and CDR2 is LQKENI. In DNA form, the CDR3 reads TGTGCCAGCTCACCAGCGACAGGGGACCCGGGAAACACTGAAGCTTTCTTT. Translated, it gives CASSPATGDPGNTEAFF. The full variable domain, in which reference TRBV18 and TRBJ1-1 provide the parts outside the CDR3, is NAGVMQNPRHLVRRRGQEARLRCSPMKGHSHVYWYRQLPEEGLKFMVYLQKENIIDESGMPKERFSAEFPKEGPSILRIQQVVRGDSAAYFCASSPATGDPGNTEAFFGQGTRLTVV.

V usage is TRBV2 and J usage is TRBJ1-4, with 7 bases aligning to TRBD1. The V gene's germline CDR1 is SNHLY and CDR2 FYNNEI. V dropped 6 bases and J dropped 10; count of bases not matched to a gene: 5. CDR3 length equals 12 residues. The DNA of the CDR3 is TGTGCCAGCAGAGGGACAGATCGAAAACTGTTTTTT. Translation: CASRGTDRKLFF.

The chain employs TRBV29-1 and TRBJ2-5, with 9 nucleotides matching TRBD2. V was clipped by 3 bases and J by 2 bases; unmatched bases: 4. The CDR3 loop spans 14 amino acids. Germline loops: CDR1 SQVTM, CDR2 ANQGSEA. CDR3 in DNA: TGCAGCGTTGAGGTTGCGGGGGGGCAAGAGACCCAGTACTTC. Its translation: CSVEVAGGQETQYF.

This chain connects TRBV5-6 to TRBJ2-1, with 12 bases matching TRBD2. This CDR3 comprises 17 residues. The germline CDR1 and CDR2 sequences are SGHDT and YYEEEE. After removal of 4 bases from V and 0 bases from J, the junction contained 5 bases not matched to a gene. The CDR3 loop is CASSPSGGAHSYNEQFF. The CDR3 nucleotides read TGTGCCAGCAGCCCTAGCGGGGGGGCCCACTCCTACAATGAGCAGTTCTTC.

The rearrangement uses TRBV11-2 and TRBJ1-2; 7 bases are shared with TRBD1. The CDR3 totals 16 residues. Trimming removed 5 bases from V and 2 bases from J; junction bases left unmatched: 11. In germline, CDR1 is SGHAT, CDR2 FQNNGV. Written as DNA, the CDR3 is TGTGCCAGCAGCCCTCTTAGGACAGGAATAAACTATGGCTACACCTTC. Translated: CASSPLRTGINYGYTF.

This clone was observed a single time. The chain joins TRBV10-2 to TRBJ2-5, with a possible D match to TRBD1 (6 bases). Germline values: CDR1 WSHSY, CDR2 SAAADI. Trimming removed 3 bases at V and 5 bases at J, with 13 bases between. This CDR3 contains 14 residues. For the CDR3, the DNA is TGCGCCAGCAGTGACGACAGGCCACCGGAGACCCAGTACTTC. Encoded protein: CASSDDRPPETQYF.

The chain recombines TRBV7-9 with TRBJ2-7; 8 bases fit TRBD1. This CDR3 is 14 amino acids long. CDR1 is SEHNR and CDR2 is FQNEAQ in the germline V gene (reference sequence). J was trimmed by 2 bases and V by 3 bases; bases with no gene match: 3. The CDR3, as DNA: TGTGCCAGCAGCTTCGGACAGGGAACCTACGAGCAGTACTTC. The encoded protein is CASSFGQGTYEQYF.

V gene TRBV7-8 combines with J gene TRBJ1-1, with 8 nucleotides matching TRBD1. CDR1 is SGHVS and CDR2 is FQNEAQ in the germline V gene. V lost 5 bases and J lost 2; bases outside the gene matches: 10. This CDR3 has 16 amino acids. Here the CDR3 DNA reads TGTGCCAGCAGCCGCCAGGGGGCCGAATTTAACACTGAAGCTTTCTTT. This gives the protein CASSRQGAEFNTEAFF.

DNA for the CDR3: TGTGCCAGCAGTGGCCAGGAAAATGAAAAACTGTTTTTT. Translated: CASSGQENEKLFF. The J gene is TRBJ1-4, the V gene TRBV28; D gene ambiguous. The V gene's germline CDR1 is MDHEN and CDR2 SYDVKM. CDR3 length equals 13 residues. Trimming took 5 bases from V and 5 from J, leaving 9 bases between them.